This T cell receptor (beta chain) appears in the sequencing data of a study of T cell responses to AZD1222 COVID-19 vaccine. Study results and limitations: Most donors were white British, females outnumbered males, and clonal diversity was possibly underestimated. Spike-specific TCR breadth and depth went up after people got two AZD1222 doses. Among those given AZD1222, only five to seven were seropositive at baseline.

CDR1 is MNHNY, CDR2 SVGAGI, per germline (reference sequence). Trimming took off 2 bases at V and 6 bases at J, with 8 bases between the two ends. The CDR3 runs 13 residues. Generated by immunoSEQ multiplex PCR, the TCRdb table keeps only in-frame clones and is missing some. This table holds 75,000 or so clones, around 93% found once. Concerning this clone itself: Its specificity is unknown.

Pooling was applied to second doses at about 4 or about 12 weeks. V usage is TRBV6-6 and J usage is TRBJ2-1; D is undetermined. This clonotype originated in an adult who received the AZD1222 COVID-19 vaccine. The material sequenced was peripheral blood, taken 28 days after the second AZD1222 dose. In DNA form, the CDR3 reads TGTGCCAGCAGTTACCTGACTCGCAATGAGCAGTTCTTC. Its protein is CASSYLTRNEQFF.